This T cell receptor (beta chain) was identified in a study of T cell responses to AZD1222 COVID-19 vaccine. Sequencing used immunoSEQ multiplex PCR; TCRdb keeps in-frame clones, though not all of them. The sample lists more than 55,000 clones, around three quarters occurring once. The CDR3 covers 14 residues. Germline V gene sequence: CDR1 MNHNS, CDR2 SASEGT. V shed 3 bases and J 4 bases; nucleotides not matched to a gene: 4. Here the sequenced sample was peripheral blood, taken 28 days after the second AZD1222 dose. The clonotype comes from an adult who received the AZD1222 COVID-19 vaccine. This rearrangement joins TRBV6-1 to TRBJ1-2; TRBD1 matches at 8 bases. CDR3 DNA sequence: TGTGCCAGCAGTGATGGACAGGGCATCTATGGCTACACCTTC. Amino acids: CASSDGQGIYGYTF.